Listed below are T cell receptor beta chains from one sample, sequenced in a study of blood T cell repertoires in COVID-19. Here immunoSEQ multiplex PCR was the method, and the copy in TCRdb shows in-frame clones only, minus some. Of roughly 400,000 clones listed, approximately 92% were seen once; the top ten hold 0.95% to 1.2%. Source material: PBMCs or T cells enriched from blood (not recorded which). The receptors were gathered from a man aged 30 to 39 who had recovered from COVID-19. The CDR3 runs from the conserved cysteine through the conserved F or W. The D gene is left open where the match is weak. Clone size, where shown, is once, few, many, or a class for clones that have expanded.

j_call | d_call | clone_size | v_call | cdr3_aa | cdr3_nt
TRBJ1-4 | - | - | TRBV11-2 | CASSLGEGKLFF | TGTGCCAGCAGCTTAGGGGAGGGAAAACTGTTTTTT
TRBJ2-1 | - | - | TRBV20-1 | CSAARNEQFF | TGCAGTGCCGCGCGCAATGAGCAGTTCTTC
TRBJ2-2 | TRBD1 | - | TRBV27 | CASSLLTDRRRELFF | TGTGCCAGCAGTTTATTAACGGACAGGCGGCGGGAGCTGTTTTTT
TRBJ2-3 | TRBD1 | - | TRBV7-9 | CASSPQWGQSITDTQYF | TGTGCCAGCAGCCCGCAATGGGGACAGAGCATCACAGATACGCAGTATTTT
TRBJ1-2 | - | - | TRBV6-5 | CASSYPGRVDGYTF | TGTGCCAGCAGTTACCCCGGCAGGGTCGATGGCTACACCTTC
TRBJ2-1 | TRBD1 | - | TRBV7-7 | CASSFARGPYNEQFF | TGTGCTAGCAGCTTCGCTAGGGGGCCCTACAATGAGCAGTTCTTC
TRBJ2-7 | TRBD2 | - | TRBV6-6 | CASSPSGGGSKEQYF | TGTGCCAGCAGTCCCTCGGGGGGAGGGTCAAAAGAGCAGTACTTC
TRBJ1-1 | - | - | TRBV10-3 | CAIRGIGNTEAFF | TGTGCCATCAGGGGCATCGGGAACACTGAAGCTTTCTTT
TRBJ2-7 | TRBD1 | - | TRBV13 | CASSGTGTGDYEQYF | TGTGCCAGCAGCGGAACCGGGACAGGTGACTACGAGCAGTACTTC
TRBJ1-5 | - | - | TRBV5-4 | CASSLGGPGGNQPQHF | TGTGCCAGCAGCCTGGGGGGGCCCGGTGGCAATCAGCCCCAGCATTTT
TRBJ2-1 | TRBD2 | once | TRBV5-6 | CASSLHTGGSYYNEQFF | TGTGCCAGCAGCCTACATACAGGCGGGAGTTACTACAATGAGCAGTTCTTC
TRBJ2-3 | - | once | TRBV5-4 | CASSLDLGLADTQYF | TGTGCCAGCAGCTTGGATTTGGGGCTCGCAGATACGCAGTATTTT
TRBJ1-6 | - | - | TRBV27 | CASSHTGTGNSPLHF | TGTGCCAGCAGTCATACCGGGACTGGTAATTCACCCCTCCACTTT
TRBJ2-7 | TRBD1 | - | TRBV5-6 | CASSLGQGASENSYEQYF | TGTGCCAGCAGCTTGGGACAGGGGGCTAGTGAAAACTCCTACGAGCAGTACTTC
TRBJ2-7 | - | - | TRBV2 | CASSVQYEQYF | TGTGCCAGCAGTGTACAGTACGAGCAGTACTTC
TRBJ2-7 | - | - | TRBV12-3/TRBV12-4 | CASSFETGEQYF | TGTGCCAGCAGTTTCGAGACGGGGGAGCAGTACTTC
TRBJ2-7 | - | few | TRBV2 | CASLTSSYEQYF | TGTGCCAGCTTAACCAGCTCCTACGAGCAGTACTTC
TRBJ2-2 | TRBD2 | - | TRBV7-9 | CASNSGGNTGELFF | TGTGCCAGCAACTCGGGGGGGAACACCGGGGAGCTGTTTTTT
TRBJ2-2 | - | - | TRBV11-2 | CASSRLRGANTGELFF | TGTGCCAGCAGCCGGCTGCGGGGCGCGAACACCGGGGAGCTGTTTTTT
TRBJ1-6 | TRBD1 | - | TRBV7-2 | CASSIGGNSPLHF | TGTGCCAGCAGCATAGGGGGCAATTCACCCCTCCACTTT
TRBJ2-2 | TRBD2 | - | TRBV18 | CASSALAGLNTGELFF | TGTGCCAGCTCAGCTTTAGCGGGACTGAACACCGGGGAGCTGTTTTTT
TRBJ1-5 | - | - | TRBV21-1 | CASSNRYRSRYSNQPQHF | TGTGCCAGCAGCAATCGCTACCGGAGTAGGTATAGCAATCAGCCCCAGCATTTT
TRBJ2-2 | TRBD1 | - | TRBV30 | CAWSVRDRGDTGELFF | TGTGCCTGGAGTGTAAGGGACAGGGGTGACACCGGGGAGCTGTTTTTT
TRBJ2-7 | TRBD2 | - | TRBV11-2 | CASSPLTSGYEQYF | TGTGCCAGCAGCCCGTTGACTAGCGGGTACGAGCAGTACTTC
TRBJ2-4 | - | - | TRBV28 | CATEGAPQNIQYF | TGTGCCACGGAGGGGGCTCCCCAAAACATTCAGTACTTC
TRBJ2-3 | - | - | TRBV20-1 | CSARITGQYF | TGCAGTGCTAGAATAACAGGGCAGTATTTT
TRBJ1-5 | TRBD1 | - | TRBV28 | CASSSQGALQPQHF | TGTGCCAGCAGTTCACAGGGGGCCCTTCAGCCCCAGCATTTT
TRBJ1-3 | - | once | TRBV6-5 | CASSYSGGTGNTIYF | TGTGCCAGCAGTTATTCCGGAGGGACTGGAAACACCATATATTTT
TRBJ2-3 | - | - | TRBV18 | CASSLGGRDTQYF | TGTGCCAGCTCACTCGGAGGAAGAGATACGCAGTATTTT
TRBJ2-1 | TRBD2 | - | TRBV19 | CASRFRGTSGYNEQFF | TGTGCCAGTAGGTTTCGGGGGACTAGCGGATACAATGAGCAGTTCTTC
TRBJ2-7 | - | - | TRBV28 | CASRGGALGAYEQYF | TGTGCCAGCAGGGGGGGAGCTCTTGGGGCCTACGAGCAGTACTTC
TRBJ1-5 | TRBD1 | - | TRBV10-3 | CAISDQGQFENQPQHF | TGTGCCATCAGTGACCAGGGACAGTTTGAAAATCAGCCCCAGCATTTT
TRBJ2-3 | TRBD2 | - | TRBV6-6 | CASSYQREVADTQYF | TGTGCCAGCAGTTACCAGCGGGAGGTCGCAGATACGCAGTATTTT
TRBJ2-7 | TRBD1 | - | TRBV9 | CASSVGQGVFYEQYF | TGTGCCAGCAGCGTAGGACAGGGAGTTTTTTACGAGCAGTACTTC
TRBJ1-4 | - | - | TRBV13 | CASSLFGQGNEKLFF | TGTGCCAGCAGCCTCTTTGGGCAGGGGAATGAAAAACTGTTTTTT
TRBJ2-3 | - | - | TRBV4-1 | CASSQGGKRGTDTQYF | TGCGCCAGCAGCCAAGGGGGCAAAAGGGGTACAGATACGCAGTATTTT
TRBJ1-4 | - | - | TRBV3-1/TRBV3-2 | CASSQGQDREKLFF | TGTGCCAGCAGCCAAGGACAGGATCGTGAAAAACTGTTTTTT
TRBJ2-7 | TRBD2 | - | TRBV4-1 | CASSRGGTIYEQYF | TGCGCCAGCAGCCGGGGGGGAACAATCTACGAGCAGTACTTC
TRBJ1-4 | TRBD1 | once | TRBV27 | CASSRQGPATNEKLFF | TGTGCCAGCAGCCGACAGGGCCCCGCAACTAATGAAAAACTGTTTTTT
TRBJ1-6 | - | - | TRBV7-8 | CASSVSRDPRAPLHF | TGTGCCAGCAGCGTCTCCCGGGATCCTCGGGCGCCCCTCCACTTT
TRBJ2-7 | TRBD2 | - | TRBV28 | CASSPPGLAALRYF | TGTGCCAGCAGTCCTCCGGGACTAGCGGCTCTGCGGTACTTC
TRBJ2-5 | TRBD2 | - | TRBV14 | CASSPGTIQETQYF | TGTGCCAGCAGCCCCGGGACTATCCAAGAGACCCAGTACTTC
TRBJ2-1 | - | - | TRBV29-1 | CSARAEAGYNEQFF | TGCAGCGCTCGAGCGGAGGCGGGGTACAATGAGCAGTTCTTC
TRBJ2-5 | TRBD2 | - | TRBV10-1 | CASSAVGPSGREETQYF | TGCGCCAGCAGTGCGGTAGGCCCTAGCGGGAGGGAAGAGACCCAGTACTTC
TRBJ2-7 | - | - | TRBV21-1 | CASRTHEARTSGRAYAGQYF | TGTGCCAGCAGGACCCATGAAGCAAGGACTAGCGGGAGGGCCTACGCGGGGCAGTACTTC
TRBJ2-1 | - | - | TRBV6-5 | CASGDLRGEINEQFF | TGTGCCAGCGGGGACTTAAGAGGGGAAATCAATGAGCAGTTCTTC
TRBJ2-7 | TRBD2 | - | TRBV9 | CASSVAGTSGTYEQYF | TGTGCCAGCAGCGTAGCCGGGACTAGCGGGACCTACGAGCAGTACTTC
TRBJ2-7 | - | few | TRBV19 | CASSIDVSGVYGEQYF | TGTGCCAGTAGTATAGATGTTTCAGGGGTCTACGGGGAGCAGTACTTC
TRBJ1-6 | - | once | TRBV7-2 | CASSAGINNSPLHF | TGTGCCAGCAGTGCAGGGATCAACAATTCACCCCTCCACTTT
TRBJ1-5 | TRBD1 | - | TRBV28 | CASRGTGRFFQPQHF | TGTGCCAGCAGGGGGACAGGGAGGTTTTTTCAGCCCCAGCATTTT
TRBJ2-1 | TRBD2 | - | TRBV28 | CASSYPTPGLAGGHNEQFF | TGTGCCAGCAGTTACCCCACTCCGGGACTAGCGGGAGGCCACAATGAGCAGTTCTTC